Listed below are T cell receptor beta chains from one sample, sequenced in a study of T cells after yellow fever vaccination. MiXCR was run by TCRdb on the 5' RACE reads, yielding one entry per CDR3 protein. The repertoire consists of a few hundred thousand distinct CDR3 sequences, with roughly 6.8% occurring once and the leading ten covering roughly a sixth. The sample consisted of PBMCs, taken 35 to 50 days after the first yellow fever vaccination. These receptors were taken from a man between 18 and 29 years old who received the YFV17D yellow fever vaccine. The CDR3 runs from the conserved cysteine through the conserved F or W. The D gene is left open where the match is weak. Clone size is given for some rows only: seen once, a few or many times, or a class if the clone is expanded.

j_call v_call clone_size d_call cdr3_aa cdr3_nt
TRBJ2-5 TRBV7-2 . . CASSFLGFGETQYF TGTGCCAGCAGCTTTCTGGGTTTCGGAGAGACCCAGTACTTC
TRBJ1-1 TRBV5-1 . . CASSLVAQPRGAFF TGCGCCAGCAGCTTGGTGGCCCAGCCGAGGGGGGCTTTCTTT
TRBJ2-6 TRBV5-4 . . CASSLVTGRIHSGANVLTF TGTGCCAGCAGCTTGGTTACAGGACGGATTCACTCTGGGGCCAACGTCCTGACTTTC
TRBJ1-6 TRBV27 few TRBD1 CASAPYGGQPNSPLHF TGTGCCAGCGCCCCCTACGGGGGACAGCCCAATTCACCCCTCCACTTT
TRBJ2-1 TRBV11-3 . TRBD2 CASSPPLRSGGLNEQFF TGTGCCAGCAGCCCCCCCCTTCGCAGCGGGGGCCTCAATGAGCAGTTCTTC
TRBJ1-2 TRBV9 many TRBD1 CASSGTGAGYGYTF TGTGCCAGCAGCGGCACAGGGGCCGGCTATGGCTACACCTTC
TRBJ2-7 TRBV20-1 few . CSARGQVSSYEQYF TGCAGTGCTAGAGGGCAGGTGAGCTCCTACGAGCAGTACTTC
TRBJ2-5 TRBV2 few . CASNRQEQETQYF TGTGCCAGCAACCGACAGGAACAAGAGACCCAGTACTTC
TRBJ2-7 TRBV20-1 few . CSASLGGRSYEQYF TGCAGTGCTAGCCTCGGGGGCCGCTCCTACGAGCAGTACTTC
TRBJ1-5 TRBV4-3 . TRBD1 CASSHERGLDQPQHF TGCGCCAGCAGCCATGAAAGGGGGCTCGATCAGCCCCAGCATTTT
TRBJ2-7 TRBV6-1 many . CASSQPGPPYEQYF TGTGCCAGCAGCCAACCGGGACCTCCTTACGAGCAGTACTTC
TRBJ2-1 TRBV7-9 many TRBD2 CASSIAGSYNEQFF TGTGCCAGCAGTATAGCGGGGAGCTACAATGAGCAGTTCTTC
TRBJ2-1 TRBV6-5 . . CASSYSFSSIVNEQFF TGTGCCAGCAGTTACTCGTTTTCTAGCATAGTCAATGAGCAGTTCTTC
TRBJ2-5 TRBV10-3 many TRBD1 CAISEQGAGGRETQYF TGTGCCATCAGTGAGCAGGGGGCAGGGGGACGGGAGACCCAGTACTTC
TRBJ2-5 TRBV11-2 few . CASSTARGWETQYF TGTGCCAGCAGCACCGCTAGAGGGTGGGAGACCCAGTACTTC
TRBJ1-1 TRBV20-1 . . CSAKIGALEAFF TGCAGTGCGAAAATCGGGGCCCTTGAAGCTTTCTTT
TRBJ2-3 TRBV6-5 few TRBD2 CASTSSPAGGPNTQYF TGTGCCAGCACTTCATCTCCCGCGGGGGGGCCGAATACGCAGTATTTT
TRBJ2-5 TRBV7-9 few . CASSPETGRQETQYF TGTGCCAGCAGCCCTGAGACAGGGAGGCAAGAGACCCAGTACTTC
TRBJ1-1 TRBV7-6 . . CASSLADSLNTEAFF TGTGCCAGCAGCCTAGCGGACAGTCTTAACACTGAAGCTTTCTTT
TRBJ2-2 TRBV5-6 few . CASNLGTYTGELFF TGTGCCAGCAACCTGGGCACGTACACCGGGGAGCTGTTTTTT
TRBJ2-3 TRBV6-1 . . CAIWGGGDTQYF TGTGCCATCTGGGGGGGCGGAGATACGCAGTATTTT
TRBJ2-2 TRBV5-6 many TRBD1 CASGRDRRNTGELFF TGTGCCAGCGGCAGGGACAGACGGAACACCGGGGAGCTGTTTTTT
TRBJ2-3 TRBV2 . . CASRARVRSADTQYF TGTGCCAGCAGAGCCAGGGTTAGAAGCGCAGATACGCAGTATTTT
TRBJ2-3 TRBV7-9 many TRBD2 CASSLPRASGDTDTQYF TGTGCCAGCAGCTTACCCCGGGCTAGCGGGGACACAGATACGCAGTATTTT
TRBJ2-3 TRBV20-1 once TRBD1 CSATGTVTTSTDTQYF TGCAGTGCTACCGGGACAGTAACTACTAGCACAGATACGCAGTATTTT
TRBJ2-3 TRBV7-2 many TRBD1 CASSEAGTGSDTQYF TGTGCCAGCAGCGAGGCCGGGACAGGGAGTGATACGCAGTATTTT
TRBJ1-1 TRBV9 . TRBD1 CASSVGDRGGTEAFF TGTGCCAGCAGCGTGGGGGACAGGGGAGGGACTGAAGCTTTCTTT
TRBJ1-6 TRBV5-1 many . CASSLDRNYNSPLHF TGCGCCAGCAGCTTGGACCGGAACTATAATTCACCCCTCCACTTT
TRBJ1-1 TRBV7-9 few TRBD1 CASSLEPWTGNTEAFF TGTGCCAGCAGCTTGGAGCCCTGGACAGGGAACACTGAAGCTTTCTTT